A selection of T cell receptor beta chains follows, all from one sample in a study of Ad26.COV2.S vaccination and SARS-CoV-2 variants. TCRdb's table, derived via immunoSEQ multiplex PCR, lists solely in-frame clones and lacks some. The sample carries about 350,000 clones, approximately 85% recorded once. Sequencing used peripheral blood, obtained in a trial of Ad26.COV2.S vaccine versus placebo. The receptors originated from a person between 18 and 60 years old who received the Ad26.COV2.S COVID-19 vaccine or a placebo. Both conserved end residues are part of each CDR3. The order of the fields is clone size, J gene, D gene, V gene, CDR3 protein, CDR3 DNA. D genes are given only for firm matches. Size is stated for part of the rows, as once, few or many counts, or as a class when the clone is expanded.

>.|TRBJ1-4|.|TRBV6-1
CASSEAPVLNEKLFF
TGTGCCAGCAGTGAAGCGCCCGTCCTTAATGAAAAACTGTTTTTT
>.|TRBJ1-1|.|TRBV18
CASSPRVTEAFF
TGTGCCAGCTCACCGCGGGTAACTGAAGCTTTCTTT
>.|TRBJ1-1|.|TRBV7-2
CASSLGYRVNTEAFF
TGTGCCAGCAGCTTAGGATACAGGGTGAACACTGAAGCTTTCTTT
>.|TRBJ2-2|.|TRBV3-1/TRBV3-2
CASSQVETGELFF
TGTGCCAGCAGCCAAGTGGAGACCGGGGAGCTGTTTTTT
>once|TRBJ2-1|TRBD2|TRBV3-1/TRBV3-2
CASSQASGAGHEQFF
TGTGCCAGCAGCCAAGCTAGCGGGGCAGGCCATGAGCAGTTCTTC
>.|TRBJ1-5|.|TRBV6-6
CASNRDVGQPQHF
TGTGCCAGCAACCGGGATGTTGGTCAGCCCCAGCATTTT
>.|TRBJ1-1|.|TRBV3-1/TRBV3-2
CASSQGNGAFF
TGTGCCAGCAGCCAAGGCAACGGAGCTTTCTTT
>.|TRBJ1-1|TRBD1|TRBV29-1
CSVELGQGGTEAFF
TGCAGCGTTGAATTAGGTCAGGGGGGCACTGAAGCTTTCTTT
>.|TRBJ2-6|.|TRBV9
CASSHYTSSGANVLTF
TGTGCCAGCAGCCATTATACTAGCTCTGGGGCCAACGTCCTGACTTTC
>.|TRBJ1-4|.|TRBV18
CASSPVTTNEKLFF
TGTGCCAGCTCGCCCGTAACAACTAATGAAAAACTGTTTTTT
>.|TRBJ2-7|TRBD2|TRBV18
CASSPRAGRDEQYF
TGTGCCAGCTCACCAAGGGCAGGGAGGGACGAGCAGTACTTC
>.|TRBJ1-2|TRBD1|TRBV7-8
CASSWTGQGIGYTF
TGTGCCAGCAGCTGGACGGGACAGGGAATTGGCTACACCTTC
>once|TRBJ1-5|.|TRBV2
CASSEVGVGNQPQHF
TGTGCCAGCAGTGAAGTCGGAGTCGGCAATCAGCCCCAGCATTTT
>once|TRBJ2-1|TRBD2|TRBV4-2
CASSQIVAGKSNEQFF
TGTGCCAGCAGCCAAATAGTAGCGGGGAAGTCCAATGAGCAGTTCTTC
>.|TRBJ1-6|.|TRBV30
CAWEGAGSPLHF
TGTGCCTGGGAAGGGGCTGGATCACCCCTCCACTTT
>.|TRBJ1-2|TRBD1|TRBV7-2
CASSLARQGARTYGYTF
TGTGCCAGCAGCTTAGCGAGACAGGGGGCGCGTACCTATGGCTACACCTTC
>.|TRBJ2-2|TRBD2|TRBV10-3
CAISVSAGGGSNTGELFF
TGTGCCATCAGTGTTTCTGCGGGAGGGGGTTCAAACACCGGGGAGCTGTTTTTT
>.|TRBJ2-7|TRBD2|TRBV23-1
CASTMGLGASYEQYF
TGCGCCAGCACCATGGGACTAGGGGCTTCCTACGAGCAGTACTTC
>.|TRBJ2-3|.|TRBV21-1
CASSKRLTSGRITDTQYF
TGTGCCAGCAGCAAACGACTGACTAGCGGGAGAATCACAGATACGCAGTATTTT
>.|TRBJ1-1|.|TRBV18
CASSRSQENTEAFF
TGTGCCAGCTCACGATCACAGGAGAACACTGAAGCTTTCTTT
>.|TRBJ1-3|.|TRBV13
CASSFGAGNTIYF
TGTGCCAGCAGCTTTGGGGCCGGAAACACCATATATTTT
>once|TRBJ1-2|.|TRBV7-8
CASGQAGSYGYTF
TGTGCCAGCGGCCAGGCGGGCTCCTATGGCTACACCTTC
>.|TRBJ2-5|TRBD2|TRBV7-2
CASSSSGGRQETQYF
TGTGCCAGCAGCTCCAGCGGGGGCCGTCAAGAGACCCAGTACTTC
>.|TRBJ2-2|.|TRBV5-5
CASSPFGGNVNTGELFF
TGTGCCAGCAGCCCCTTTGGGGGAAACGTAAACACCGGGGAGCTGTTTTTT
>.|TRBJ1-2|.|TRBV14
CASSQGGSPLGGYTF
TGTGCCAGCAGCCAAGGGGGCAGTCCTCTTGGTGGCTACACCTTC
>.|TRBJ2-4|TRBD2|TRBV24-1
CATSSGLAGESNIQYF
TGTGCCACCAGTAGTGGACTAGCGGGAGAGTCTAACATTCAGTACTTC
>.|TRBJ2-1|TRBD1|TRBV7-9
CASSKTLGTDNEQFF
TGTGCCAGCAGCAAGACTCTCGGGACAGACAATGAGCAGTTCTTC
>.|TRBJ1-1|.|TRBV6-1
CASSEQGNTEAFF
TGTGCCAGCAGTGAACAGGGGAACACTGAAGCTTTCTTT
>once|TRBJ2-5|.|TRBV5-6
CASSFPTIQETQYF
TGTGCCAGCAGCTTCCCCACTATCCAAGAGACCCAGTACTTC
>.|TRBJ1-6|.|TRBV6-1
CASSEAGTLKSPLHF
TGTGCCAGCAGTGAAGCCGGGACACTAAAATCACCCCTCCACTTT
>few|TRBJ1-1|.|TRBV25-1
CASSGRKNTEAFF
TGTGCCAGCAGTGGTAGGAAGAACACTGAAGCTTTCTTT
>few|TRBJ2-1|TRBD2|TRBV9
CASSPRTSGGGGEQFF
TGTGCCAGCAGCCCCAGGACTAGCGGGGGGGGAGGTGAGCAGTTCTTC
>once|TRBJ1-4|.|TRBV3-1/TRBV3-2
CASSLNTGGESEKLFF
TGTGCCAGCAGCCTCAACACCGGTGGGGAGAGTGAAAAACTGTTTTTT